This T cell receptor (beta chain) originates from a study of blood T cells in healthy people across ages. Study-level points and caveats: In older individuals, TCR beta diversity per million T cells was lower, falling roughly linearly with age.

Healthy Caucasian individuals from Russia aged roughly 6 to 90 served as donors. V was cut by 1 base and J by 15 bases, with 16 bases left in between. CDR3 length: 13 residues. Germline CDR1 SEHNR, CDR2 FQNEAQ (reference sequence). A sample-barcoded 5' primer and a J-beta primer mix were used in a second PCR of about 7 to 12 cycles. Per-sample output comprised a minimum of 2.5 million paired-end reads containing CDR3. TCRdb re-called the 5' RACE reads with MiXCR, one entry per CDR3 protein. The sample includes about 1.8 million distinct CDR3 sequences, roughly 52% of them seen just once. This clonotype has a single count. The antigen is undetermined.

The sequenced sample consisted of blood. This receptor was taken from a woman between 35 and 50 years old in good health. V gene TRBV7-9 combines with J gene TRBJ2-1; possibly TRBD1 for D (6 bases). The CDR3 loop is CASSLDKWQGTFF. In nucleotides, the CDR3 is TGTGCCAGCAGCTTAGACAAGTGGCAGGGGACGTTCTTC.